This TCR beta chain was captured in a study of cytomegalovirus exposure and HLA in healthy donors. The donors were members of the approximately 120-subject validation cohort (separate from the roughly 700-subject first cohort). About this clone: Its antigen remains unidentified.

TCRdb's table, derived via immunoSEQ multiplex PCR, lists solely in-frame clones and lacks some. The sample lists over 200,000 clones, around 86% occurring once. Study-level points and caveats: In vitro checks showed that a few CMV-associated chains really do target CMV antigens. The TCR clusters that emerged in the first cohort tended, a later analysis found, to co-occur in the 110 or so validation repertoires. Researchers catalogued under 200 TCR beta chains as cytomegalovirus-associated.

This CDR3 has 17 residues. Per germline, CDR1 SGHVS and CDR2 FQNEAQ. V trimming: 5 bases; J trimming: 4 bases; junction bases outside the gene matches: 16. This receptor was taken from a woman aged 18-29 years in good health and CMV-seropositive. Sequencing was performed on PBMCs. The rearrangement links TRBV7-8 to TRBJ2-7, with 8 bases identical to TRBD2. CDR3 DNA: TGTGCCAGCAGCCTCGGGGGGGGCAGCAGTGGGGTTTACGAGCAGTACTTC. The encoded protein is CASSLGGGSSGVYEQYF.